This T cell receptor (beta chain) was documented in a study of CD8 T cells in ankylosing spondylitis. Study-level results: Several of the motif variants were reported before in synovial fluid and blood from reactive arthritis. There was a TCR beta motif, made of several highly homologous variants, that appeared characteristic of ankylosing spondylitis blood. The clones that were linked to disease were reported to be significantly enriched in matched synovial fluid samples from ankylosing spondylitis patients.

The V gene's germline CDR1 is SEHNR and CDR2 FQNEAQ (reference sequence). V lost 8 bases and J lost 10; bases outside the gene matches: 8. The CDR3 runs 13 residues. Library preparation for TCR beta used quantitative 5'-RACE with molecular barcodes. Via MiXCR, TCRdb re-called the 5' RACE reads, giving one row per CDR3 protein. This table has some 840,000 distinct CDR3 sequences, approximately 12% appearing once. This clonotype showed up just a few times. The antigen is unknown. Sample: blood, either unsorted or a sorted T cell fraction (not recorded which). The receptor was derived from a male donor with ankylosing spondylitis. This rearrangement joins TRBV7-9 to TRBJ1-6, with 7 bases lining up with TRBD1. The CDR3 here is CASGRGEGSPLHF. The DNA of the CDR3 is TGTGCCAGCGGCAGGGGGGAAGGATCACCCCTCCACTTT.